A selection of T cell receptor beta chains follows, all from one sample in a study of blood T cells in healthy people across ages. TCRdb reprocessed the 5' RACE reads with MiXCR, giving one entry per CDR3 protein. Of around 2 million distinct CDR3 sequences listed, approximately 40% are singletons. The sequenced material came from blood. The source is a human donor in good health. The CDR3 runs from the conserved cysteine through the conserved F or W. The D gene is left open where the match is weak. For some rows the clone size is stated as once, few or many, or as a class when expanded; others skip it.

DNA	CDR3	D	length	V	J	size
TGTGCCAGCAGCTCCAGTCTTTTTCCCTACAATGAGCAGTTCTTC	CASSSSLFPYNEQFF	-	15	TRBV7-2	TRBJ2-1	-
TGTGCCAGCAGCTACGTGACAGGGGGCTTGTACGAGCAGTACTTC	CASSYVTGGLYEQYF	TRBD1	15	TRBV7-9	TRBJ2-7	few
TGCAGTGCTAGAGGGCCCCCAAACGAGCAGTACTTC	CSARGPPNEQYF	-	12	TRBV20-1	TRBJ2-7	-
TGTGCCAGCAGCTTAGTGGGGAAGGACGACGAGCAGTACTTC	CASSLVGKDDEQYF	-	14	TRBV7-9	TRBJ2-7	few
TGTGCCAGTAGTGAGCTAGCAGTAAACAATGAGCAGTTCTTC	CASSELAVNNEQFF	-	14	TRBV19	TRBJ2-1	-
TGTGCCACCAGCAGCCGGGACAGGGGGCCCATGAACACTGAAGCTTTCTTT	CATSSRDRGPMNTEAFF	TRBD1	17	TRBV15	TRBJ1-1	few
TGTGCCAGCGGACTTCTCAGAGCAACCGGGGAGTTGTTTTTT	CASGLLRATGELFF	-	14	TRBV6-5	TRBJ2-2	few
TGCAGCGTTGGGAGGACATACGGAAACAATGAGCAGTTCTTC	CSVGRTYGNNEQFF	-	14	TRBV29-1	TRBJ2-1	-
TGTGCCAGCAGCTTAAATGCGGGGGACTCCTACGAGCAGTACTTC	CASSLNAGDSYEQYF	TRBD2	15	TRBV7-3	TRBJ2-7	-
TGCGCCAGCAGCGGGGGGACAGGGCTTACCTCCCTGGCCTACTATGGCTACACCTTC	CASSGGTGLTSLAYYGYTF	TRBD1	19	TRBV5-1	TRBJ1-2	-
TGTGCCAGCAGCTCCCCGAAGGGGGATAATGGCAGAAATGAGCAGTTCTTC	CASSSPKGDNGRNEQFF	-	17	TRBV7-3	TRBJ2-1	-
TGTGCCAGCAGCCCAGCATGGGCGGGTGATACGCAGTATTTT	CASSPAWAGDTQYF	-	14	TRBV7-8	TRBJ2-3	few
TGTGCCGGCAGTTTCCAGTATCAGCCCCAGCATTTT	CAGSFQYQPQHF	-	12	TRBV12-3/TRBV12-4	TRBJ1-5	once
TGTGCCAGCTGTATCGGGCCACTATCCTACGAGCAGTACTTC	CASCIGPLSYEQYF	-	14	TRBV6-1	TRBJ2-7	-
TGTGCCAGCAGCCAGAGCAGGGGGATTAGTTCACCCCTCCACTTT	CASSQSRGISSPLHF	TRBD1	15	TRBV7-2	TRBJ1-6	-
TGTGCCTGGGGTCAGGGGGGGTCACCCGGGGAGCTGTTTTTT	CAWGQGGSPGELFF	-	14	TRBV30	TRBJ2-2	-
TGTGCTAGTGGTTTTACTAGCGGGGGTAGGGTAGATACGCAGTATTTT	CASGFTSGGRVDTQYF	TRBD2	16	TRBV12-5	TRBJ2-3	many
TGCAGCGTCTGGGACATCGATAACTATGGCTACACCTTC	CSVWDIDNYGYTF	-	13	TRBV29-1	TRBJ1-2	-
TGCAGCGTTGGAGAGGGGGACGCAACCTACGAGCAGTACTTC	CSVGEGDATYEQYF	-	14	TRBV29-1	TRBJ2-7	few
TGTGCCAGCAGCTTGATAAGGACAGGGGGGGATCAGCCCCAGCATTTT	CASSLIRTGGDQPQHF	TRBD1	16	TRBV7-8	TRBJ1-5	-
TGTGCCAGCAGCATCCCTTTCGGGCGGGAGACCCAGTACTTC	CASSIPFGRETQYF	-	14	TRBV7-2	TRBJ2-5	few
TGTGCCAGCAGTTTCGAAGCGGGGGACAATCAGCCCCAGCATTTT	CASSFEAGDNQPQHF	-	15	TRBV6-6	TRBJ1-5	-